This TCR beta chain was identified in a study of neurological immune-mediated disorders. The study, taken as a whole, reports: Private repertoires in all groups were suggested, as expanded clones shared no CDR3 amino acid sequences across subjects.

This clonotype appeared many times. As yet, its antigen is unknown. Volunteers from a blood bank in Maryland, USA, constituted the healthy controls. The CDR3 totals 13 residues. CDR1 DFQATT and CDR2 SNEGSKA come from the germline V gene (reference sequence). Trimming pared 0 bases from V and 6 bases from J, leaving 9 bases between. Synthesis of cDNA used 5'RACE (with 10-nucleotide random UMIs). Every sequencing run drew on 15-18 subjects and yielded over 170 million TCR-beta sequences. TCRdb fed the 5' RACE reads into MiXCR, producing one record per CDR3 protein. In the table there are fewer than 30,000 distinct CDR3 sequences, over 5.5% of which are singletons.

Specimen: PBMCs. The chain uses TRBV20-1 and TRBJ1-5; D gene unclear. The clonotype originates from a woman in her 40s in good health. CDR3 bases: TGCAGTGCTAGAGATCTTGGGATTCAGCCCCAGCATTTT. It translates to CSARDLGIQPQHF.